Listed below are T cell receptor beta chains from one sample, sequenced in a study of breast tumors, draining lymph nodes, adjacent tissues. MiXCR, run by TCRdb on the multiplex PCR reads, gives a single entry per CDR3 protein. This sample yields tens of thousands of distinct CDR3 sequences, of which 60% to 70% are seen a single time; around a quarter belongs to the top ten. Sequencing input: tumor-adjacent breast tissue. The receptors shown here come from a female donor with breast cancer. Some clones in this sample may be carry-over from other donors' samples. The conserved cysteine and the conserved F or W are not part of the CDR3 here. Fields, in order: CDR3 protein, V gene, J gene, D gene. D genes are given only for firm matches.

CDR3: ASSQPGGPYEQY; V: TRBV6-2/TRBV6-3; J: TRBJ2-7; D: TRBD1
CDR3: SALSNRVGTDTQY; V: TRBV20-1; J: TRBJ2-3; D: .
CDR3: SARVAGEGTGELF; V: TRBV20-1; J: TRBJ2-2; D: TRBD2
CDR3: ASNDPGTDTQY; V: TRBV5-1; J: TRBJ2-3; D: .
CDR3: AGPRDTGFGYT; V: TRBV30; J: TRBJ1-2; D: .
CDR3: ASSGQAESYEQY; V: TRBV2; J: TRBJ2-7; D: .
CDR3: ATSDNTGLEQF; V: TRBV24-1; J: TRBJ2-1; D: .
CDR3: ASSLSQNNEQF; V: TRBV7-2; J: TRBJ2-1; D: .
CDR3: AISVQGEVHGYT; V: TRBV10-3; J: TRBJ1-2; D: TRBD1
CDR3: SAPLAGGTDTQY; V: TRBV20-1; J: TRBJ2-3; D: TRBD2
CDR3: SVGQGSNTQY; V: TRBV29-1; J: TRBJ2-3; D: TRBD1
CDR3: ASNLEGSISYNEQF; V: TRBV19; J: TRBJ2-1; D: .
CDR3: ASSIVGRRTYGYT; V: TRBV19; J: TRBJ1-2; D: .
CDR3: ATSGGGRAYEQY; V: TRBV24-1; J: TRBJ2-7; D: TRBD2
CDR3: ASRPGQFIYGYT; V: TRBV28; J: TRBJ1-2; D: .
CDR3: ATSGGGYEQY; V: TRBV24-1; J: TRBJ2-7; D: TRBD2
CDR3: ASSVGLRGVLYEQY; V: TRBV7-2; J: TRBJ2-7; D: TRBD2
CDR3: ASRSEFYGQGVTGANVLT; V: TRBV6-1; J: TRBJ2-6; D: TRBD1
CDR3: ASSPTGVYGYT; V: TRBV27; J: TRBJ1-2; D: TRBD1
CDR3: ASSLLTGTGVGEQY; V: TRBV7-9; J: TRBJ2-7; D: TRBD1
CDR3: SVGNADNEQF; V: TRBV29-1; J: TRBJ2-1; D: .
CDR3: ASSPRTENYGYT; V: TRBV5-6; J: TRBJ1-2; D: .
CDR3: ASSEDRANYGYT; V: TRBV5-1; J: TRBJ1-2; D: .
CDR3: ASSPGRGQYGYT; V: TRBV5-1; J: TRBJ1-2; D: TRBD1
CDR3: SVYGSMCEQY; V: TRBV29-1; J: TRBJ2-7; D: .
CDR3: ASSPRDRTEQY; V: TRBV13; J: TRBJ2-7; D: TRBD1
CDR3: ASSITSGGQGYSPLH; V: TRBV19; J: TRBJ1-6; D: TRBD1
CDR3: ASSMLTGGEQY; V: TRBV7-3; J: TRBJ2-7; D: TRBD1
CDR3: SAREARGRGYT; V: TRBV20-1; J: TRBJ1-2; D: .
CDR3: SAPVGGAVDTQY; V: TRBV20-1; J: TRBJ2-3; D: .
CDR3: ASSPSRQAGGAYEQY; V: TRBV11-2; J: TRBJ2-7; D: TRBD2
CDR3: ASTSGVSYNEQF; V: TRBV2; J: TRBJ2-1; D: .
CDR3: ASSVEGRINEKLF; V: TRBV9; J: TRBJ1-4; D: .
CDR3: ASSRLWTSGYEQY; V: TRBV4-1; J: TRBJ2-7; D: TRBD2
CDR3: ATTILTVPHHEQF; V: TRBV7-9; J: TRBJ2-1; D: .